This entry lists 18 T cell receptor beta chains sequenced from one sample in a study of blood T cell repertoires in COVID-19. Generated by immunoSEQ multiplex PCR, the TCRdb table keeps only in-frame clones and is missing some. In the table there are under 80,000 clones, around 89% of which are singletons. The sequencing input was peripheral blood. The receptors shown here come from a human donor in a cohort sampled during active COVID-19.

The chain carries TRBV25-1 and TRBJ1-1; D ambiguous. This CDR3 is 12 amino acids long. V lost 5 bases, J lost 4 bases, and 8 bases lay in between. Germline CDR1 and CDR2: MGHDK and SYGVNS. The DNA of the CDR3 is TGTGCCAGCAGTTTCCGGGGCACTGAAGCTTTCTTT. It yields the protein CASSFRGTEAFF.

The J gene is TRBJ2-1, the V gene TRBV11-2; D not resolved. Germline loops: CDR1 SGHAT, CDR2 FQNNGV. V was pared by 1 base and J by 13 bases, with 14 bases between. This CDR3 is 13 amino acids long. The CDR3 DNA is TGTGCCAGCAGCTTAGGCGGTCTTGGCGACCAGTTCTTC. It is translated as CASSLGGLGDQFF.

This chain joins TRBV9 and TRBJ2-1, with D possibly TRBD1 on 6 matching bases. V was clipped by 4 bases and J by 6 bases, with 14 bases between them. The CDR3 is 14 amino acids. Germline-derived CDR1 and CDR2 are SGDLS and YYNGEE. In DNA, the CDR3 is TGTGCCAGCAGCCTAGCCGGGACAAGCAATGAGCAGTTCTTC. It is translated as CASSLAGTSNEQFF.

The chain employs TRBV24-1 and TRBJ2-1, with TRBD1 matching over 7 bases. Germline CDR1 reads KGHDR; CDR2 reads SFDVKD. V gave up 4 bases and J gave up 8 bases; unmatched junction bases: 7. The CDR3 is 14 residues long. The CDR3 protein is CATSDPGTDYEQFF. DNA for the CDR3: TGTGCCACCAGTGACCCAGGGACAGATTATGAGCAGTTCTTC.

V is TRBV15 and J is TRBJ2-3; 14 bases agree with TRBD2. Germline V gene data show CDR1 as LNHNV and CDR2 as YYDKDF (reference sequence). With V trimmed by 3 bases and J by 1 base, 6 bases remained unmatched. The CDR3 spans 18 residues. The CDR3 DNA reads as TGTGCCACCAGCAGGTCCGGACTAGCGGGAGGACGCACAGATACGCAGTATTTT. This translates into CATSRSGLAGGRTDTQYF.

This clone was seen a single time. The chain recombines TRBV24-1 with TRBJ2-1; 8 positions match TRBD1. This CDR3 has 17 residues. Germline V CDR1 and CDR2: KGHDR, SFDVKD. V was clipped by 3 bases and J by 4 bases; unmatched bases: 10. This CDR3 reads CATSDPRTGKSYNEQFF. For the CDR3, the DNA is TGTGCCACCAGTGATCCCCGGACAGGGAAATCTTACAATGAGCAGTTCTTC.

Worth noting for this clone: An end of the junction does not agree with germline; a read error may underlie this. This chain joins TRBV24-1 and TRBJ2-1; 7 positions agree with TRBD1. Germline V gene sequence: CDR1 KGHDR, CDR2 SFDVKD. There are 14 residues in the CDR3. In nucleotides, the CDR3 is TGTGCCACCAGTGCTGAACAGGGGTACAGTGAGCAGTTCTTC. Its protein is CATSAEQGYSEQFF.

J is TRBJ1-5 and V is TRBV6-2 or TRBV6-3; 8 nucleotides match TRBD1. J lost 5 bases, V lost 0 bases, and 9 bases had no gene match. CDR1 MNHEY and CDR2 SVGEGT come from the germline V gene. The CDR3 covers 17 residues. For the CDR3, the DNA is TGTGCCAGCAGTTACTCAGCCGGACAGGGAGCTGATCAGCCCCAGCATTTT. Protein product: CASSYSAGQGADQPQHF.

The J gene is TRBJ1-1, the V gene TRBV28; no clear D gene. The V end was cut by 8 bases, the J end by 1 base, with 14 bases between. Germline loops: CDR1 MDHEN, CDR2 SYDVKM. The CDR3 covers 14 residues. The CDR3 is CASASGGQNTEAFF. The CDR3, as DNA: TGTGCCAGCGCGTCAGGAGGTCAGAACACTGAAGCTTTCTTT.

V usage is TRBV6-5 and J usage is TRBJ2-7; tentatively, D is TRBD1 (7 bases). The V and J ends lost 11 bases and 3 bases respectively, with 17 bases between them. Per the germline V gene, CDR1 is MNHEY and CDR2 is SVGAGI. The CDR3 extends over 13 amino acids. The CDR3 reads CAASGGLGYEQYF. The CDR3 DNA follows: TGTGCCGCCTCAGGGGGGTTGGGCTACGAGCAGTACTTC.

The chain has TRBV2 and TRBJ2-5; TRBD1 is a possible D gene (7 bases). CDR3 length equals 13 residues. Germline V gene lookup returns CDR1 SNHLY and CDR2 FYNNEI. V dropped 7 bases and J dropped 1 base, with 10 bases sitting between them. The CDR3 nucleotides read TGTGCCAGCATGCGGGACAGCCAAGAGACCCAGTACTTC. This encodes CASMRDSQETQYF.

This rearrangement joins TRBV3-1 (or the pseudogene TRBV3-2) to TRBJ1-1; perhaps TRBD1 as D (6 bases). The CDR3 is made up of 16 amino acids. V was trimmed by 1 base and J by 4 bases, leaving 16 bases between them. Germline V gene lookup returns CDR1 LGHDT and CDR2 YNNKEL (reference sequence). The CDR3 sequence is CASSQGGGAGSTEAFF. DNA for the CDR3: TGTGCCAGCAGCCAAGGAGGGGGGGCTGGGAGCACTGAAGCTTTCTTT.

This clone was seen just once. The V call is TRBV10-3, the J call TRBJ2-3, with D possibly TRBD2 on 5 matching bases. The CDR3 has 14 amino acids. Trimming cost V 4 bases and J 2 bases, with 10 bases left between them. Per the germline V gene, CDR1 is ENHRY and CDR2 is SYGVKD. The CDR3 reads CAISGGLLTDTQYF. CDR3 bases: TGTGCCATCAGTGGAGGACTTCTCACAGATACGCAGTATTTT.

The V call is TRBV30, the J call TRBJ1-3, with TRBD1 matching over 7 bases. Germline trimming cut 1 base from V and 0 bases from J; bases unmatched to any gene: 6. Germline CDR1 and CDR2: GTSNPN and SVGIG (reference sequence). The length of the CDR3 is 16 residues. This chain's CDR3 is CAWSGGQFYSGNTIYF. Here the CDR3 DNA reads TGTGCCTGGAGTGGGGGACAGTTTTACTCTGGAAACACCATATATTTT.

The chain's CDR3 is CASSPEGAGDNEQFF. As DNA, the CDR3 is TGTGCCAGCAGTCCCGAGGGAGCGGGGGACAATGAGCAGTTCTTC. This rearrangement joins TRBV7-3 to TRBJ2-1, with 8 bases aligning to TRBD2. Trimming at V came to 6 bases and at J to 5 bases, leaving 9 bases not matched to a gene. Germline V gene sequence: CDR1 SGHTA, CDR2 FQGTGA. The CDR3 has 15 residues.

The chain is built from TRBV27 and TRBJ1-3, with TRBD1 matching over 7 bases. Looked up from germline, CDR1 is MNHEY and CDR2 is SMNVEV (reference sequence). Losses at the gene ends were 4 bases for V and 5 bases for J; bases not matched to a gene: 14. The CDR3 runs to 17 residues. As DNA, the CDR3 is TGTGCCAGCAGTTCCTCCTTGACCGACAGGGCCAGAAACACCATATATTTT. It is translated as CASSSSLTDRARNTIYF.

This clone appeared once. The CDR3 region has the DNA TGTGCCATCAGTGAGTCGACTCGGGGAAACTACGAGCAGTACTTC. Protein: CAISESTRGNYEQYF. This sequence joins TRBV10-3 and TRBJ2-7; a possible D gene is TRBD2 (5 bases). Germline V gives CDR1 ENHRY, CDR2 SYGVKD. V lost 0 bases to trimming and J lost 3 bases, with 12 bases between them. The CDR3 runs to 15 residues.

The V gene is TRBV7-3, the J gene TRBJ2-1; 8 bases agree with TRBD1. This CDR3 comprises 15 residues. Germline CDR1 SGHTA, CDR2 FQGTGA. Trimming cost V 4 bases and J 1 base; bases outside gene matches: 3. The CDR3 nucleotides read TGTGCCAGCAGCTCCGACAGGGGTTCCTACAATGAGCAGTTCTTC. It encodes CASSSDRGSYNEQFF.